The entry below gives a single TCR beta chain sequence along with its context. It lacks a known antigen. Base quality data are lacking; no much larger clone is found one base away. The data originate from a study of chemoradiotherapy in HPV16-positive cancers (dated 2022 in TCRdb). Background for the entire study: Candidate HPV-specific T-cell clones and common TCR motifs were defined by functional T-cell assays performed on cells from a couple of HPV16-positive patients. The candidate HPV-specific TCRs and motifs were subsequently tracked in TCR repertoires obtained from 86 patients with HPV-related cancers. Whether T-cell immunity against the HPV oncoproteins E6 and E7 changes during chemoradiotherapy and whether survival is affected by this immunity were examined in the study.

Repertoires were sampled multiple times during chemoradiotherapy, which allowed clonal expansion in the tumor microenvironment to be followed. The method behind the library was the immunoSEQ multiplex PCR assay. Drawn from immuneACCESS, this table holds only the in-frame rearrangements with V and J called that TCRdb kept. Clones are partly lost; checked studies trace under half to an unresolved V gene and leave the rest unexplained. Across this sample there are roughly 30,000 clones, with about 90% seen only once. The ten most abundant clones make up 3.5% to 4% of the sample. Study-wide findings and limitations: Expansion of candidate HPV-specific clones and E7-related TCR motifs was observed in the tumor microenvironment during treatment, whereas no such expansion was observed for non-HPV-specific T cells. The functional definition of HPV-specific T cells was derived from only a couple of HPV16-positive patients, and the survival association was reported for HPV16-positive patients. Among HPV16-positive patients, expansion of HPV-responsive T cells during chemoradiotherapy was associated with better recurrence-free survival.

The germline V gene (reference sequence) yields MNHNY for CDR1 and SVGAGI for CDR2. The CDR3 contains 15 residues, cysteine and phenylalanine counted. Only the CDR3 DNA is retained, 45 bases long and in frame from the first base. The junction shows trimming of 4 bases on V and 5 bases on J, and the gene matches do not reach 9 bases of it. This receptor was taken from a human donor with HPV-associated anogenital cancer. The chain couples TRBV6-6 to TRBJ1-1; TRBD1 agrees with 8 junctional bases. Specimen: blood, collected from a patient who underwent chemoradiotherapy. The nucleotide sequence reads TGTGCCAGCAGTTCACAACGGACAGGGAAAACTGAAGCTTTCTTT. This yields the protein CASSSQRTGKTEAFF.